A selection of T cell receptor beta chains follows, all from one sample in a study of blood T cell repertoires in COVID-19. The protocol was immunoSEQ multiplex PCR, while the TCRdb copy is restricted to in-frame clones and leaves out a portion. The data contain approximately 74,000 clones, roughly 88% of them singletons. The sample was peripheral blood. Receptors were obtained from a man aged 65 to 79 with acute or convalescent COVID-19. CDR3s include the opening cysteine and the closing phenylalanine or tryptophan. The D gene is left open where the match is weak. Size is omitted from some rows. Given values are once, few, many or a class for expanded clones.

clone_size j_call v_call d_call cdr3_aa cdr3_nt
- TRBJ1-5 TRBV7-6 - CASSPTGYSNQPQHF TGTGCCAGCAGCCCGACAGGATATAGCAATCAGCCCCAGCATTTT
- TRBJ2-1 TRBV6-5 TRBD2 CASSPAGDVNEQFF TGTGCCAGCAGTCCTGCGGGGGACGTCAATGAGCAGTTCTTC
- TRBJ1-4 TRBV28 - CASSLLSGSGEKLFF TGTGCCAGCAGTTTATTAAGTGGATCAGGGGAAAAACTGTTTTTT
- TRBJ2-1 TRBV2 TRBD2 CASSLRGLAGFSEQFF TGTGCCAGCAGCCTAAGGGGCCTAGCGGGGTTCAGCGAGCAGTTCTTC
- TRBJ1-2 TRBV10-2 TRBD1 CASSGWRQGHYGYTF TGCGCCAGCAGTGGGTGGAGACAGGGGCACTATGGCTACACCTTC
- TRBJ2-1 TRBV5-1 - CASSLVPGGEQFF TGCGCCAGCAGCTTGGTTCCGGGCGGGGAGCAGTTCTTC
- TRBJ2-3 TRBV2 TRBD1 CASSDRDREGDTQYF TGTGCCAGCAGTGACCGGGACAGGGAAGGAGATACGCAGTATTTT
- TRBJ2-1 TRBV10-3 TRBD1 CAISGGQGSYNEQFF TGTGCCATCAGTGGGGGACAGGGTTCCTACAATGAGCAGTTCTTC
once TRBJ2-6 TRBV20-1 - CSASPSSGANVLTF TGCAGTGCTAGTCCCAGCTCTGGGGCCAACGTCCTGACTTTC
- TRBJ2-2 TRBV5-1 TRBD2 CASSSRTSGSGTGELFF TGCGCCAGCAGCTCTAGGACTAGCGGGAGTGGGACCGGGGAGCTGTTTTTT
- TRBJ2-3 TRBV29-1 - CSAKRAGQSTDTQYF TGCAGCGCTAAGCGCGCGGGACAGAGTACAGATACGCAGTATTTT
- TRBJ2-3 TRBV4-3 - CASSQDQTTGTQYF TGCGCCAGCAGCCAAGATCAAACCACTGGTACGCAGTATTTT
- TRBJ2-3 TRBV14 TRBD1 CASRNDRDVTDTQYF TGTGCCAGCAGGAACGACAGGGACGTCACAGATACGCAGTATTTT
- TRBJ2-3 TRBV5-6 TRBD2 CASNRSPATSGRETDTQYF TGTGCCAGCAACCGAAGTCCAGCGACTAGCGGGAGAGAAACAGATACGCAGTATTTT
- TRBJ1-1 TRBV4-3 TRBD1 CASSLGTGMGTEAFF TGCGCCAGCAGCCTCGGGACAGGGATGGGGACTGAAGCTTTCTTT
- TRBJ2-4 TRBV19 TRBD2 CASSIGYWRGTNKNIQYF TGTGCCAGTAGTATAGGGTATTGGCGGGGGACTAATAAAAACATTCAGTACTTC
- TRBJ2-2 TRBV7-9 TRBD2 CASSFSGLGHGELFF TGTGCCAGCAGCTTTAGTGGACTAGGGCACGGGGAGCTGTTTTTT
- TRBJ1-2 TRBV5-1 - CASRSPDRANYGYTF TGCGCCAGCAGGTCTCCGGACAGAGCTAACTATGGCTACACCTTC
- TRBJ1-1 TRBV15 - CATSRDSAGWAEAFF TGTGCCACCAGCAGAGATTCCGCGGGGTGGGCTGAAGCTTTCTTT
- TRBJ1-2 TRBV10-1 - CASSELRGGVEGYTF TGCGCCAGCAGTGAGCTAAGAGGCGGGGTAGAAGGCTACACCTTC
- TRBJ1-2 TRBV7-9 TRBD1 CASSLGQGALGYTF TGTGCCAGCAGCTTAGGGCAGGGGGCGCTTGGCTACACCTTC
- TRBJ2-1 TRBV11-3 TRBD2 CASSLERAGGPRYNEQFF TGTGCCAGCAGCTTAGAACGAGCGGGAGGGCCGAGATACAATGAGCAGTTCTTC
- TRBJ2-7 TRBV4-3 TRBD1 CASSHRTGGVYEQYF TGCGCCAGCAGCCACCGGACAGGGGGGGTCTACGAGCAGTACTTC
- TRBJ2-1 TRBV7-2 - CASSVTGGGFGEQFF TGTGCCAGCAGCGTTACAGGGGGGGGATTTGGTGAGCAGTTCTTC
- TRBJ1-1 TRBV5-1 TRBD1 CASSLSYDRGVSEAFF TGCGCCAGCAGCTTGTCTTATGACAGGGGCGTTTCTGAAGCTTTCTTT
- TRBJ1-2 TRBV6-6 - CASRHSTYGYTF TGTGCCAGCCGGCACAGCACTTATGGCTACACCTTC
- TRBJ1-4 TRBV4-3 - CASSQDWTTKLFF TGCGCCAGCAGCCAAGATTGGACAACGAAACTGTTTTTT
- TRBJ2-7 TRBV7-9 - CASSLAPRNYEQYF TGTGCCAGCAGCTTAGCGCCCAGAAACTACGAGCAGTACTTC
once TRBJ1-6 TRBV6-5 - CASIQGLTYNSPLHF TGTGCCAGCATCCAGGGATTGACCTATAATTCACCCCTCCACTTT
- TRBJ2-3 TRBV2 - CASSPSSRGTDTQYF TGTGCCAGCAGTCCGTCTAGCCGGGGTACAGATACGCAGTATTTT
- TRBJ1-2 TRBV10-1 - CASSEAVGYGYTF TGCGCCAGCAGTGAGGCAGTTGGCTATGGCTACACCTTC
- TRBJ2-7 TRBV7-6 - CASSLGGGPFLSYEQYF TGTGCCAGCAGCCTCGGCGGGGGCCCGTTTCTTTCCTACGAGCAGTACTTC
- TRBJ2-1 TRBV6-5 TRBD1 CASSYSLGGQGSIF TGTGCCAGCAGTTACTCCTTAGGGGGACAGGGTAGTATCTTC
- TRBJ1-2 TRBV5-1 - CASSTGGAYGYTF TGCGCCAGCAGCACCGGGGGGGCCTATGGCTACACCTTC
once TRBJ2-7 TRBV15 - CATSRGGMGTYEQYF TGTGCCACCAGCAGAGGAGGGATGGGGACCTACGAGCAGTACTTC
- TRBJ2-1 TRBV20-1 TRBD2 CSASGSLAGHYNEQFF TGCAGTGCTAGTGGGTCCCTAGCGGGACATTACAATGAGCAGTTCTTC
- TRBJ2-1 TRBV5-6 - CASSLLRDSYNEQFF TGTGCCAGCAGCTTGCTCCGGGACTCTTACAATGAGCAGTTCTTC
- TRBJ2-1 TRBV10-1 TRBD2 CASSEAALAGPYNEQFF TGCGCCAGCAGTGAAGCCGCCCTAGCGGGGCCCTACAATGAGCAGTTCTTC
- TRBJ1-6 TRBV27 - CASSGAGQLYNSPLHF TGTGCCAGCAGTGGAGCGGGGCAACTTTATAATTCACCCCTCCACTTT
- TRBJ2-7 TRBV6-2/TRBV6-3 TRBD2 CASSYSSVREGGGHSYEQYF TGTGCCAGCAGTTACTCGAGCGTCCGGGAGGGCGGGGGCCACTCCTACGAGCAGTACTTC
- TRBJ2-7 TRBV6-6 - CASSYSPLLGEQYF TGTGCCAGCAGTTACTCGCCCCTACTAGGGGAGCAGTACTTC
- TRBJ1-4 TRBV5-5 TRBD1 CASSLQGANEKLFF TGTGCCAGCAGCTTGCAGGGGGCAAATGAAAAACTGTTTTTT
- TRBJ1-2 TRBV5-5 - CASSLSSGGPSGYTF TGTGCCAGCAGCTTATCTTCCGGGGGGCCGAGTGGCTACACCTTC
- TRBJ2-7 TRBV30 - CAWSVSGSYEQYF TGTGCCTGGAGTGTCTCAGGGTCCTACGAGCAGTACTTC
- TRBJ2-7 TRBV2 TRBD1 CASRRTGQGVGQYF TGTGCCAGCCGCCGCACGGGACAGGGGGTCGGGCAGTACTTC
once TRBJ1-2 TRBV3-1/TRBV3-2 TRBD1 CASSRTGIGGYTF TGTGCCAGCAGCCGGACAGGGATCGGGGGCTACACCTTC
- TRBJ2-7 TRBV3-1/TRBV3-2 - CASSLQTYEQYF TGTGCCAGCAGCCTTCAAACCTACGAGCAGTACTTC
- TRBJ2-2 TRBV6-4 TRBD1 CASSDQGTGSGELFF TGTGCCAGCAGTGATCAAGGGACAGGGTCAGGGGAGCTGTTTTTT
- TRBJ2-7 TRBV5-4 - CASSFDNTGEQYF TGTGCCAGCAGCTTCGATAACACGGGCGAGCAGTACTTC
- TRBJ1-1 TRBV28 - CASKLQVSGTEAFF TGTGCCAGCAAACTCCAAGTTTCTGGCACTGAAGCTTTCTTT
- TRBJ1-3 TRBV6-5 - CASIQTANSGNTIYF TGTGCCAGCATTCAGACAGCAAACTCTGGAAACACCATATATTTT
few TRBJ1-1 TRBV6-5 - CAGQPVINTEAFF TGTGCCGGCCAACCCGTCATCAACACTGAAGCTTTCTTT
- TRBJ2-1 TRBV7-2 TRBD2 CASTLNSGSLSYNEQFF TGTGCCAGCACCCTAAATAGCGGGAGTTTGTCCTACAATGAGCAGTTCTTC
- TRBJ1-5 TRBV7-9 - CASSLGSGRPQHF TGTGCCAGCAGCCTGGGTTCGGGTCGGCCCCAGCATTTT